The T cell receptor beta chain described here comes from a study of T cell responses to AZD1222 COVID-19 vaccine. The V and J ends lost 2 bases and 4 bases, in that order; junction bases with no gene match: 4. This CDR3 spans 14 amino acids. Germline lookup yields CDR1 MNHNS and CDR2 SASEGT. The study's findings and limits: Following two doses of AZD1222, Spike-specific TCR breadth and depth rose.

Some clones are missing from TCRdb's copy, which holds only in-frame ones; the method was immunoSEQ multiplex PCR. The sample records more than 110,000 clones, about 90% being singletons. Notes on this clone: The antigen remains undetermined.

The sequence derives from an adult who received the AZD1222 COVID-19 vaccine. The genes are TRBV6-1 and TRBJ1-2, with 7 positions matching TRBD1. The material was peripheral blood, obtained 28 days after the second AZD1222 dose. The chain's CDR3 is CASSETRTGYGYTF. In nucleotides, the CDR3 is TGTGCCAGCAGTGAAACCCGGACAGGCTATGGCTACACCTTC.